The rows below give T cell receptor beta chains drawn from one sample of a study of T cell responses to AZD1222 COVID-19 vaccine. The protocol was immunoSEQ multiplex PCR, while the TCRdb copy is restricted to in-frame clones and leaves out a portion. The top ten clones hold 3% of a sample with about 120,000 clones, 86% of them seen once. Sequenced material: peripheral blood, taken 28 days after the second AZD1222 dose. The receptors were sampled from an adult who received the AZD1222 COVID-19 vaccine. The CDR3 runs from the conserved cysteine through the conserved F or W. The D gene is left open where the match is weak. Clone size is stated in some rows and not others, as once, few, many or a class when expanded.

clone_size: -; d_call: -; v_call: TRBV7-2; j_call: TRBJ1-5; cdr3_nt: TGTGCCAGCAGCTTATATCGTCGTCAGCCCCAGCATTTT; cdr3_aa: CASSLYRRQPQHF
clone_size: -; d_call: -; v_call: TRBV18; j_call: TRBJ2-2; cdr3_nt: TGTGCCAGCTCAACACAGGGAAAGGGCGTCACCGGGGAGCTGTTTTTT; cdr3_aa: CASSTQGKGVTGELFF
clone_size: -; d_call: TRBD1; v_call: TRBV11-3; j_call: TRBJ1-2; cdr3_nt: TGTGCCAGCAGCCAGGGACAGGATATTTATGGCTACACCTTC; cdr3_aa: CASSQGQDIYGYTF
clone_size: -; d_call: TRBD1; v_call: TRBV6-5; j_call: TRBJ1-2; cdr3_nt: TGTGCCAGCAGTCAGGGGGCGAGCTATGGCTACACCTTC; cdr3_aa: CASSQGASYGYTF
clone_size: -; d_call: TRBD1; v_call: TRBV5-1; j_call: TRBJ1-4; cdr3_nt: TGCGCCAGCAGCTTGGACAGGGGGCCCGGAAAACTGTTTTTT; cdr3_aa: CASSLDRGPGKLFF
clone_size: -; d_call: -; v_call: TRBV19; j_call: TRBJ1-5; cdr3_nt: TGTGCCACAACCTTGGGACACTCTGACAATCAGCCCCAGCATTTT; cdr3_aa: CATTLGHSDNQPQHF
clone_size: -; d_call: TRBD2; v_call: TRBV4-1; j_call: TRBJ2-2; cdr3_nt: TGCGCCAGCAGCCCGAGCGGGGGGACCACCGGGGAGCTGTTTTTT; cdr3_aa: CASSPSGGTTGELFF
clone_size: -; d_call: -; v_call: TRBV27; j_call: TRBJ2-7; cdr3_nt: TGTGCCAGCAGTACCATCGTTCGGGGGGCCTCCTCCTACGAGCAGTACTTC; cdr3_aa: CASSTIVRGASSYEQYF
clone_size: -; d_call: -; v_call: TRBV18; j_call: TRBJ1-2; cdr3_nt: TGTGCCAGCTCACCACCTGGACAGCCGTACTATGGCTACACCTTC; cdr3_aa: CASSPPGQPYYGYTF
clone_size: once; d_call: TRBD1; v_call: TRBV5-8; j_call: TRBJ1-5; cdr3_nt: TGTGCCAGCAGCCGAGGGGACAGGGGGCTAAGGGCCCAGCATTTT; cdr3_aa: CASSRGDRGLRAQHF